What follows are 18 T cell receptor beta chains derived from one specimen sequenced in a study of regulatory T cells in long-lasting Graves disease. To make TCR beta libraries, researchers used iRepertoire HTBI primers and Arm-PCR of CDR3 regions. TCRdb reprocessed the multiplex PCR reads via MiXCR and lists one record per CDR3 protein. The sample carries around 460,000 distinct CDR3 sequences, 12% to 15% recorded once. The time point was: newly diagnosed GD, antithyroid drugs for less than 3 months. Isolated PBMC RNA provided the starting material for the TCR library. These sequences were also reported in another study, on T cells in Graves' hyperthyroidism and ophthalmopathy.

The sample in question was peripheral blood mononuclear cells (PBMCs), obtained at new diagnosis, from a patient treated with antithyroid drugs. The receptors stem from a woman between 50 and 59 years old with Graves disease.

This clonotype was counted only a few times. The rearrangement links TRBV27 to TRBJ1-5; D is perhaps TRBD1 (5 bases). The V gene lost 4 bases and the J gene lost 0 bases, with 13 bases spanning the gap. The CDR3 covers 16 residues. Germline-derived CDR1 and CDR2 are MNHEY and SMNVEV (reference sequence). CDR3 sequence: CASSSKGSLSNQPQHF. CDR3 in DNA: TGTGCCAGCAGTTCAAAGGGGTCCCTTAGCAATCAGCCCCAGCATTTT.

This clonotype appeared many times. The chain uses TRBV2 and TRBJ2-5, with D unclear. V was cut by 5 bases and J by 1 base, with 8 bases left in between. Germline V lookup: CDR1 SNHLY, CDR2 FYNNEI. This CDR3 is 13 amino acids long. The CDR3: CASSSSFQETQYF. CDR3 nucleotides: TGTGCCAGCAGTTCCAGTTTCCAAGAGACCCAGTACTTC.

This clonotype was seen at least ten times. The rearrangement uses TRBV18 and TRBJ1-2, with D unresolved. V was clipped by 5 bases and J by 2 bases, with 9 bases between them. This CDR3 has 13 amino acids. The V gene's germline CDR1 is KGHSH and CDR2 LQKENI. The CDR3 loop reads CASSRVLNYGYTF. CDR3 nucleotides: TGTGCCAGCTCAAGGGTACTCAACTATGGCTACACCTTC.

This clonotype was counted ten times or more. J is TRBJ2-5 and V is TRBV6-5, with D perhaps being TRBD1 or TRBD2 (5 bases each). This CDR3 has 16 residues. Germline CDR1 and CDR2: MNHEY and SVGAGI. The V end was cut by 0 bases, the J end by 7 bases, with 18 bases between. CDR3: CASSYSGYEGLGTQYF. CDR3 sequence (DNA): TGTGCCAGCAGTTACTCAGGCTACGAGGGGTTAGGGACCCAGTACTTC.

Written as DNA, the CDR3 is TGTGCCAGCAGTTCACCTAGCGGACACACAGATACGCAGTATTTT. Residues: CASSSPSGHTDTQYF. V usage is TRBV28 and J usage is TRBJ2-3; TRBD2 matches 7 bases. CDR3 length: 15 amino acids. Trimming took 4 bases from V and 2 from J; bases not matched to a gene: 6. Germline CDR1 and CDR2: MDHEN and SYDVKM. The variable domain in full, with the rest retrieved from reference TRBV28 and TRBJ2-3, is DVKVTQSSRYLVKRTGEKVFLECVQDMDHENMFWYRQDPGLGLRLIYFSYDVKMKEKGDIPEGYSVSREKKERFSLILESASTNQTSMYLCASSSPSGHTDTQYFGPGTRLTVL.

A few counts support this clonotype. CDR3 bases: TGTGCCAGCAGTGAATATCCAGGAGGTAGCACAGATACGCAGTATTTT. Translating it yields CASSEYPGGSTDTQYF. The chain carries TRBV25-1 and TRBJ2-3; possible D gene TRBD2, 5 bases. The CDR3 runs to 16 residues. Germline CDR1 MGHDK, CDR2 SYGVNS. V dropped 0 bases and J dropped 0 bases, with 10 bases sitting between them.

This clonotype has ten or more counts. The chain couples TRBV18 to TRBJ2-3, with 10 bases identical to TRBD2. Germline V lookup: CDR1 KGHSH, CDR2 LQKENI. V lost 2 bases to trimming and J lost 5 bases; unmatched junction nucleotides: 4. The CDR3 runs 15 residues. The CDR3 is CASSPYGTSVDTQYF. The DNA of the CDR3 is TGTGCCAGCTCACCATACGGGACTAGCGTAGATACGCAGTATTTT.

This clonotype was detected ten times or more. The chain links TRBV12-3 or TRBV12-4 to TRBJ1-1; D not resolved. The CDR3 is 14 residues long. Trimming removed 5 bases from V and 1 base from J, with 11 bases in between. The CDR3 coding sequence is TGTGCCAGCAGTCCCTACACGGAGAACACTGAAGCTTTCTTT. The encoded protein is CASSPYTENTEAFF.

In this sample, this clonotype turned up many times. The chain links TRBV27 to TRBJ1-2; D gene unclear. V dropped 8 bases and J dropped 8 bases, with 18 bases sitting between them. The CDR3 covers 13 residues. The germline gives CDR1 MNHEY, CDR2 SMNVEV (reference sequence). CDR3 nucleotides: TGTGCCAGCTCAGCCGGGGTAGCGATGGGCTACACCTTC. It encodes CASSAGVAMGYTF.

With respect to this clonotype: A read error may explain this, as a much larger clone is one base away. The conserved final phenylalanine or tryptophan is absent from the CDR3, which likely points to a read error. V and J are TRBV27 and TRBJ2-3; D gene ambiguous. The CDR3 loop spans 14 amino acids. CDR1 and CDR2 (germline): MNHEY, SMNVEV (reference sequence). CDR3: CANSQYSSTDTQYC. CDR3 in DNA: TGTGCCAACAGTCAATACTCTAGCACAGATACGCAGTATTGT.

This clonotype was observed at least ten times. This chain joins TRBV20-1 and TRBJ2-3, with TRBD2 matching 13 bases. The CDR3 is made up of 14 amino acids. Germline V CDR1 and CDR2: DFQATT, SNEGSKA (reference sequence). The V gene end was trimmed by 6 bases and the J gene end by 2 bases; junction bases not matched to a gene: 2. In DNA, the CDR3 is TGCAGTGCGGGACTAGCGGGATTCACAGATACGCAGTATTTT. Translation gives CSAGLAGFTDTQYF.

The sample holds many counts of this clonotype. V gene TRBV12-3 or TRBV12-4 combines with J gene TRBJ1-2; 7 bases agree with TRBD1. This CDR3 is built from 15 residues. Trimming cost V 1 base and J 0 bases; bases outside gene matches: 2. The CDR3 DNA reads as TGTGCCAGCAGTTTAGACAGGGGCCCTAACTATGGCTACACCTTC. Amino acid sequence: CASSLDRGPNYGYTF.

The DNA of the CDR3 is TGTGCCAGCAGCTCCCGGGAGTCTGGGGCCAACGTCCTGACTTTC. Protein product: CASSSRESGANVLTF. The chain links TRBV7-9 to TRBJ2-6; D may be TRBD2 (6 bases). Germline V gene data show CDR1 as SEHNR and CDR2 as FQNEAQ (reference sequence). CDR3 length: 15 residues. V was clipped by 4 bases and J by 1 base, with 8 bases between them.

This clonotype was picked up many times. The gene calls are TRBV24-1 and TRBJ2-1; 8 nucleotides line up with TRBD2. The CDR3 sequence is 14 residues long. The V gene end was trimmed by 5 bases and the J gene end by 4 bases; junction bases not matched to a gene: 3. CDR1 is KGHDR and CDR2 is SFDVKD in the germline V gene. The CDR3 region is CATSVAGLYNEQFF. DNA for the CDR3: TGTGCCACCAGTGTAGCGGGATTGTACAATGAGCAGTTCTTC.

This clonotype has ten or more counts. The chain combines TRBV5-1 with TRBJ2-5, with D unresolved. Germline CDR1 and CDR2: SGHRS and YFSETQ. V lost 3 bases, J lost 0 bases, and 12 bases lay in between. This CDR3 has 15 amino acids. The CDR3 sequence is CASSYLPGNQETQYF. The CDR3 region has the DNA TGCGCCAGCAGCTACCTACCCGGCAACCAAGAGACCCAGTACTTC.

V usage is TRBV5-1 and J usage is TRBJ2-7, with 9 bases that match TRBD1. Looked up from germline, CDR1 is SGHRS and CDR2 is YFSETQ. Unmatched junction bases numbered 8, after V lost 4 bases and J lost 3 bases. CDR3 length equals 15 residues. The CDR3 sequence is CASSVTGGQGYEQYF. In DNA, the CDR3 is TGCGCCAGCAGCGTCACAGGGGGCCAAGGCTACGAGCAGTACTTC.

In its sample, this clonotype was seen many times. V gene TRBV18 combines with J gene TRBJ1-2; D possibly corresponds to TRBD1 (5 bases). The germline V gene encodes CDR1 KGHSH and CDR2 LQKENI. Trimming pared 10 bases from V and 2 bases from J, leaving 20 bases between. The CDR3 consists of 15 residues. Written as DNA, the CDR3 is TGTGCCACTGCGGATCGAAGGGGAAGGAACTATGGCTACACCTTC. This gives the protein CATADRRGRNYGYTF.

The chain is built from TRBV30 and TRBJ2-5; D is unresolved. Germline V gives CDR1 GTSNPN, CDR2 SVGIG (reference sequence). This CDR3 spans 14 amino acids. V was clipped by 3 bases and J by 2 bases, with 13 bases between them. The CDR3 loop is CAWRQSVGQETQYF. CDR3 DNA sequence: TGTGCCTGGAGGCAATCCGTAGGGCAAGAGACCCAGTACTTC. Full variable domain (rest looked up from reference TRBV30 and TRBJ2-5): SQTIHQWPATLVQPVGSPLSLECTVEGTSNPNLYWYRQAAGRGLQLLFYSVGIGQISSEVPQNLSASRPQDRQFILSSKKLLLSDSGFYLCAWRQSVGQETQYFGPGTRLLVL.